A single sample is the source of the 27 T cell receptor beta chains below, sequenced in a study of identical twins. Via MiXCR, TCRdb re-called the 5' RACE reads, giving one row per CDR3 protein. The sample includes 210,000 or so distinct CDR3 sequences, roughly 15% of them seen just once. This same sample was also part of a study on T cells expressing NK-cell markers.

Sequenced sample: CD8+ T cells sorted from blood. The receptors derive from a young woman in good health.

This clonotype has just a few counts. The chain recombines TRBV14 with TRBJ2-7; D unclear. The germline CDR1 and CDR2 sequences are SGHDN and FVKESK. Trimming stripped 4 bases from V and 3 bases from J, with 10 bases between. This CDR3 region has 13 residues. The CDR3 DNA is TGTGCCAGCAGCCCCGGACGGATCTACGAGCAGTACTTC. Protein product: CASSPGRIYEQYF.

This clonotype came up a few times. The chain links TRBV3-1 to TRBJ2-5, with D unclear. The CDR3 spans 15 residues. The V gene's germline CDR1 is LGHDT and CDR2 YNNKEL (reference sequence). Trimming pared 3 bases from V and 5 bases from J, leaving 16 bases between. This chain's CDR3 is CASSHVDAREETQYF. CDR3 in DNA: TGTGCCAGCAGCCATGTGGACGCCCGCGAGGAGACCCAGTACTTC.

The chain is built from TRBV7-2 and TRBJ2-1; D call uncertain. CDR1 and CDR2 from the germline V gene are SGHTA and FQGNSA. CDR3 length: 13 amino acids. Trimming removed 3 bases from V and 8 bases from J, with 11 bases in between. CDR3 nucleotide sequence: TGTGCCAGCAGCTTTCGAATCATAGATGAGCAGTTCTTC. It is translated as CASSFRIIDEQFF.

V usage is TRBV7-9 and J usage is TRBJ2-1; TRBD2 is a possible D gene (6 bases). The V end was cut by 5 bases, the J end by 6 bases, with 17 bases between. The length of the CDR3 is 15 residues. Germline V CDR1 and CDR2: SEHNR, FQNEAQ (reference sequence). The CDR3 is CASSPTGTDTNEQFF. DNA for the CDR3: TGTGCCAGCAGCCCAACCGGGACTGATACCAATGAGCAGTTCTTC.

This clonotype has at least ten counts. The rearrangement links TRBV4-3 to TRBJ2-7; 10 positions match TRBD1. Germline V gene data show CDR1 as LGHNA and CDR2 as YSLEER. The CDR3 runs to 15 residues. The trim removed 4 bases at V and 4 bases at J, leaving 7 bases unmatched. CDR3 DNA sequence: TGCGCCAGCAGCCGCGAGGGACAGGGGTCTTACGAGCAGTACTTC. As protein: CASSREGQGSYEQYF.

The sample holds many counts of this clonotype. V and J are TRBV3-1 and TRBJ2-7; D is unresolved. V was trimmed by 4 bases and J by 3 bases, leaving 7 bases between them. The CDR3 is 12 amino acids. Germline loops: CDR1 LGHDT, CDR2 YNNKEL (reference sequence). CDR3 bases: TGTGCCAGCAGCCCAGATGGCTACGAGCAGTACTTC. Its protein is CASSPDGYEQYF.

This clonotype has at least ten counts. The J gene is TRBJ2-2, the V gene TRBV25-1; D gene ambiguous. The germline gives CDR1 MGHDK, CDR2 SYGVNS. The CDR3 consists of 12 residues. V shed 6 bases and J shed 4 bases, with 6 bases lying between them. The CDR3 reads CASRVGTGELFF. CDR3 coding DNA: TGTGCCAGCAGGGTTGGCACCGGGGAGCTGTTTTTT.

CDR3 sequence reads: CASSSERVGLWNEQFF. CDR3 DNA sequence: TGTGCCAGCAGCTCAGAGCGGGTTGGCCTTTGGAATGAGCAGTTCTTC. The J gene is TRBJ2-1, the V gene TRBV7-2, with D possibly being TRBD2 (6 bases). Trimming pared 4 bases from V and 7 bases from J, leaving 20 bases between. Germline CDR1 SGHTA, CDR2 FQGNSA. CDR3 length equals 16 residues.

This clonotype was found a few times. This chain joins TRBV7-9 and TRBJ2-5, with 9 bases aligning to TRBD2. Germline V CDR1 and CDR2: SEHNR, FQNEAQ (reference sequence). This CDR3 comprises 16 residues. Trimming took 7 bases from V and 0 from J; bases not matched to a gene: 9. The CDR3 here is CASTPRLAAYQETQYF. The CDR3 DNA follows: TGTGCCAGCACCCCCCGACTAGCGGCGTACCAAGAGACCCAGTACTTC.

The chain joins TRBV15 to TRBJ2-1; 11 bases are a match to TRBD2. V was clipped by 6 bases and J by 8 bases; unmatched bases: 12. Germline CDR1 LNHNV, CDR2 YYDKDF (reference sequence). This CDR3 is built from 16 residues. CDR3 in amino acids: CATRRDRLAGIHEQFF. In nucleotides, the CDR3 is TGTGCCACCAGGAGGGATCGACTAGCGGGAATCCATGAGCAGTTCTTC.

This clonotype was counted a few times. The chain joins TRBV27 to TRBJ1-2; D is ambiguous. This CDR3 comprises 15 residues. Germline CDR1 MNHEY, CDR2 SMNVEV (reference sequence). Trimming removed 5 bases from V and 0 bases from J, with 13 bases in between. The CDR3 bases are TGTGCCAGCAGTCCGCATTACGATGCTAACTATGGCTACACCTTC. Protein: CASSPHYDANYGYTF.

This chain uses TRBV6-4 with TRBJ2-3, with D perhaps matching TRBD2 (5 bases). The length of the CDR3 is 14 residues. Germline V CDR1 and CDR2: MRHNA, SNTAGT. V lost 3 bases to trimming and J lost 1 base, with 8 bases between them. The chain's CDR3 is CASSEGLGTDTQYF. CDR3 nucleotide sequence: TGTGCCAGCAGTGAAGGACTTGGCACAGATACGCAGTATTTT.

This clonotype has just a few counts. Here the CDR3 reads CASSFGDRATYEQYF. CDR3 sequence (DNA): TGTGCCAGCAGTTTCGGGGACAGGGCCACCTACGAGCAGTACTTC. The rearrangement joins TRBV27 to TRBJ2-7, with TRBD1 matching over 9 bases. V trimming: 3 bases; J trimming: 2 bases; junction bases outside the gene matches: 5. The CDR3 runs 15 residues. Germline values: CDR1 MNHEY, CDR2 SMNVEV (reference sequence).

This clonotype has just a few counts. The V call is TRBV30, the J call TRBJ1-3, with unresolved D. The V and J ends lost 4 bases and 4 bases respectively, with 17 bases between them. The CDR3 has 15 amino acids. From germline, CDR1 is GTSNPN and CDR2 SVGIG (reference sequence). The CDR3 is CAWNPTGSGGNTIYF. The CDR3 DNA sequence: TGTGCCTGGAATCCCACCGGATCAGGAGGAAACACCATATATTTT.

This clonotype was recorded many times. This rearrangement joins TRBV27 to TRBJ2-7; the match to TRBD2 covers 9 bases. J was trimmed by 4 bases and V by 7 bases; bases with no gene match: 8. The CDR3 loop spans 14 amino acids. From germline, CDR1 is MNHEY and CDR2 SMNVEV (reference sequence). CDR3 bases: TGTGCCAGCACGGGGAAGCTAGCGGGATACGAGCAGTACTTC. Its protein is CASTGKLAGYEQYF.

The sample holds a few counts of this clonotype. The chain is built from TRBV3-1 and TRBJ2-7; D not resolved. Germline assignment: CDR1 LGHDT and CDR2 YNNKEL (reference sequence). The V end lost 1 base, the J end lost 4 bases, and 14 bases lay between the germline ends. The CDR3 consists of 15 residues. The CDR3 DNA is TGTGCCAGCAGCCAAGGTCCAGGTGAGGCGTACGAGCAGTACTTC. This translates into CASSQGPGEAYEQYF.

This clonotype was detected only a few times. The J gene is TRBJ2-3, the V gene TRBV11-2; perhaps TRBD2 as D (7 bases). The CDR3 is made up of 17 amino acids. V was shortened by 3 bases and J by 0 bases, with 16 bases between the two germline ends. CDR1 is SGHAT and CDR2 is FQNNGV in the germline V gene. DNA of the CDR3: TGTGCCAGCAGCTTGACCCCCGCGGGGGCTAGCACAGATACGCAGTATTTT. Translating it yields CASSLTPAGASTDTQYF.

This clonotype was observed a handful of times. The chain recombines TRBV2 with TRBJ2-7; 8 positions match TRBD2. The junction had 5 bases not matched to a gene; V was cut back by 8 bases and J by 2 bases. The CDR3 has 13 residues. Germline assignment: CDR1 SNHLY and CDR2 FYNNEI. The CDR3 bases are TGTGCCAGCCGTCCGCGGGGGGCCTACGAGCAGTACTTC. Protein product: CASRPRGAYEQYF.

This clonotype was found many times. In DNA, the CDR3 is TGTGCCAGCAGTGAGGTGCCAGGGGTTAACACAGATACGCAGTATTTT. It encodes CASSEVPGVNTDTQYF. The V gene is TRBV6-4, the J gene TRBJ2-3, with D perhaps matching TRBD1 (6 bases). Trimming pared 3 bases from V and 2 bases from J, leaving 15 bases between. The CDR3 is 16 residues long. CDR1 is MRHNA and CDR2 is SNTAGT in the germline V gene.

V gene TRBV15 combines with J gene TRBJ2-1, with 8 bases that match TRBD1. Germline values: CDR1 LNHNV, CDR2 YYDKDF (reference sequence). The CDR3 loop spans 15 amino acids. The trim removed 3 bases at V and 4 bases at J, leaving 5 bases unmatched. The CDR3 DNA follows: TGTGCCACCAGCAGGTGGGACAGGAATTACAATGAGCAGTTCTTC. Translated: CATSRWDRNYNEQFF.

The CDR3 DNA reads TGTGCCAGCAGCCAAGATCGAGGGACTCTAACAGATACGCAGTATTTT. Translated, it gives CASSQDRGTLTDTQYF. The V gene is TRBV3-1, the J gene TRBJ2-3, with a possible D match to TRBD2 (6 bases). CDR3 size: 16 residues. Germline V gene data show CDR1 as LGHDT and CDR2 as YNNKEL (reference sequence). Trimming took 0 bases from V and 3 from J, leaving 13 bases between them.

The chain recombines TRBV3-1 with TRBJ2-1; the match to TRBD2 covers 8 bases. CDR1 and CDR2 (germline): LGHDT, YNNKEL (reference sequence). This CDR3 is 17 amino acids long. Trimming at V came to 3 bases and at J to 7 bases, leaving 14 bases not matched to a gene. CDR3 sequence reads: CASSHKLTGGPRNEQFF. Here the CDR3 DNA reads TGTGCCAGCAGCCACAAGCTTACGGGAGGGCCAAGGAATGAGCAGTTCTTC.

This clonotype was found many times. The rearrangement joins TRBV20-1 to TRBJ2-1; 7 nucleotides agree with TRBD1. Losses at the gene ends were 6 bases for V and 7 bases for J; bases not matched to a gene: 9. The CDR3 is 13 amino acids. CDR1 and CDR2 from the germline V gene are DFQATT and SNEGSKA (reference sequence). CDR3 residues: CSAPRGTDNEQFF. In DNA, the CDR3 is TGCAGTGCCCCGAGGGGGACAGATAATGAGCAGTTCTTC.

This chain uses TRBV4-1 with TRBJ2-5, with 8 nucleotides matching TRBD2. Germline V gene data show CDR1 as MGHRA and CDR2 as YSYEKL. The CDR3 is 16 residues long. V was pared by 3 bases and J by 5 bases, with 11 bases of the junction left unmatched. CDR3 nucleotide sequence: TGCGCCAGCAGCCAGAATAGCGGGGAGCGCCTTGAGACCCAGTACTTC. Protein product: CASSQNSGERLETQYF.

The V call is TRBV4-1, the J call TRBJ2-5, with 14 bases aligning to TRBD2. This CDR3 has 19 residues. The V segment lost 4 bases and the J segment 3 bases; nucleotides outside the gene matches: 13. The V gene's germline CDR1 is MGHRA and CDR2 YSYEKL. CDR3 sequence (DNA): TGCGCCAGCAGCCTTTTGCCGGGACTAGCGGGGGATGGTGAAGAGACCCAGTACTTC. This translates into CASSLLPGLAGDGEETQYF.

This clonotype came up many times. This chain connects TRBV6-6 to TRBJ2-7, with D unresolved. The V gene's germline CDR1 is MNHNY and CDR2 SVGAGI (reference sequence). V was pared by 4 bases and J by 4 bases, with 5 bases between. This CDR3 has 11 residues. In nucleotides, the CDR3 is TGTGCCAGCAGTTTCCTTTACGAGCAGTACTTC. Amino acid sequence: CASSFLYEQYF.

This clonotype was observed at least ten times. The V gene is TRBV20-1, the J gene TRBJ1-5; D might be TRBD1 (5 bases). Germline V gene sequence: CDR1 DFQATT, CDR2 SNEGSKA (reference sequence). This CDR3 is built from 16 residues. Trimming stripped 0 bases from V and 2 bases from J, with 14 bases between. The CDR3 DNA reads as TGCAGTGCTAGAGATATTTCAGGGAGTGGCAATCAGCCCCAGCATTTT. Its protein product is CSARDISGSGNQPQHF.